This is a list of T cell receptor beta chains from one sample in a study of T cell changes during pregnancy in multiple sclerosis. Only in-frame clones appear in the TCRdb table, and some are missing; sequencing was by immunoSEQ multiplex PCR. Among some 30,000 clones listed, 91% were seen once. Sample: CD8+ T cells from peripheral blood mononuclear cells, taken in the second trimester of pregnancy. The source of these receptors is a female donor in good health, enrolled as a control in a pregnancy study. CDR3s include the opening cysteine and the closing phenylalanine or tryptophan. Fields, in order: CDR3 length, V gene, J gene, clone size, CDR3 protein. Only part of the rows carry a size: once, few, many, or a class if the clone is expanded.

13	TRBV19	TRBJ1-1	-	CASSISRNTEAFF
14	TRBV19	TRBJ2-7	-	CASSIRDRGTEQYF
16	TRBV6-1	TRBJ2-7	-	CASSEQGSGGPDEQYF
17	TRBV7-3	TRBJ2-2	-	CASSLISGGAGTGELFF
14	TRBV4-2	TRBJ2-3	-	CASSQRYRDYTQYF
16	TRBV7-8	TRBJ1-1	-	CASSLGSPITPTEAFF
17	TRBV27	TRBJ2-1	-	CASSPLTGSSLYNEQFF
15	TRBV6-5	TRBJ1-1	-	CASSTLAPGNTEAFF
15	TRBV12-5	TRBJ2-5	-	CASGLVTKGRETQYF
16	TRBV9	TRBJ2-1	once	CASSPLGGSSYNEQFF
18	TRBV5-1	TRBJ2-1	-	CASSLTGTSGGLSNEQFF
14	TRBV4-2	TRBJ2-7	-	CASSPGTSGYEQYF
15	TRBV5-5	TRBJ2-5	-	CASSWTGQDQETQYF
15	TRBV19	TRBJ2-1	-	CASSIGRSAVIEQFF
15	TRBV9	TRBJ2-3	-	CASSVDRGAADTQYF
14	TRBV29-1	TRBJ2-7	-	CSVETSGISYEQYF
16	TRBV15	TRBJ2-2	-	CATSTSRAGNTGELFF
15	TRBV7-8	TRBJ1-1	-	CASSLLEGFNTEAFF
15	TRBV7-6	TRBJ1-1	-	CASSLSTETYTEAFF